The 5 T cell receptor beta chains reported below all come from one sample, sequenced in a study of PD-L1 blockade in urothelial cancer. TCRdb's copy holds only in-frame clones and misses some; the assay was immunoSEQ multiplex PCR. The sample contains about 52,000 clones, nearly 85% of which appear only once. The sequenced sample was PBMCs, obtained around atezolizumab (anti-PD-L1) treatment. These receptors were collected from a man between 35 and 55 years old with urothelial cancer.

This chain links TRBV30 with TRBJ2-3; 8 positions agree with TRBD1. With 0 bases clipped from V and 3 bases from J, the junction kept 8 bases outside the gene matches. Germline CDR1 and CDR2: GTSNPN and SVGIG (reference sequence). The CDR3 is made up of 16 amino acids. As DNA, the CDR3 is TGTGCCTGGAGTGTACGGACAGGGAAAGGGACAGATACGCAGTATTTT. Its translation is CAWSVRTGKGTDTQYF.

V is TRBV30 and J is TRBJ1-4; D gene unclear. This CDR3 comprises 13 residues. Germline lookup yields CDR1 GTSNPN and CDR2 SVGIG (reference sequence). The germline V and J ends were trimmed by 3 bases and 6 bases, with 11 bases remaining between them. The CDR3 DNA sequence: TGTGCCTGGAGCGTAGGGCGGGATGAAAAACTGTTTTTT. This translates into CAWSVGRDEKLFF.

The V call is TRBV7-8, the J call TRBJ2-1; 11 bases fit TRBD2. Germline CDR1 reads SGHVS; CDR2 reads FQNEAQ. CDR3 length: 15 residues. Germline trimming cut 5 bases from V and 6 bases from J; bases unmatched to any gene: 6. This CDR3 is CASSLTSGRINEQFF. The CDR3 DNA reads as TGTGCCAGCAGCCTTACTAGCGGGAGAATCAATGAGCAGTTCTTC.

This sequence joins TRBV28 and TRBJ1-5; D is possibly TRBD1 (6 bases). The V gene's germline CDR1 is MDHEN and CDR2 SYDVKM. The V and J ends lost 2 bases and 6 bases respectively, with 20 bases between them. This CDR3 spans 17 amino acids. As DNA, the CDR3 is TGTGCCAGCAGTTTAGCCGCGACACAGGGACACCTTCAGCCCCAGCATTTT. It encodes CASSLAATQGHLQPQHF.

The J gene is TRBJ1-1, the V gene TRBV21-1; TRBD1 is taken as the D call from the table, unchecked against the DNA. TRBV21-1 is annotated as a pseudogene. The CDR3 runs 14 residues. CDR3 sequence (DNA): TGTGCCAGCAGCAGGAGACAGGCTAGCACTGAAGCTTTCTTT. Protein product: CASSRRQASTEAFF.